The 11 T cell receptor beta chains below all came from one sample that was sequenced in a study of molecular identifiers for immune sequencing clone quantification. TCRdb ran MiXCR on the PCR reads and lists one entry per CDR3 protein. The sample records about 320,000 distinct CDR3 sequences, 24% being singletons. Material for sequencing was naive CD8+ T cells from blood, with Jurkat cell RNA spiked in. Subset described: FACS-sorted CD8+CD4-CCR7+CD45RA+ naive T cells. The source is a human donor in good health. Some libraries in this study had Jurkat cell RNA spiked in.

This clonotype has a handful of counts. V usage is TRBV5-6 and J usage is TRBJ2-3, with no clear D. Germline V gives CDR1 SGHDT, CDR2 YYEEEE. This CDR3 region has 13 residues. V gave up 0 bases and J gave up 7 bases, with 9 bases separating them. CDR3 nucleotides: TGTGCCAGCAGCTTGGGAGTTTCGAATACGCAGTATTTT. As protein: CASSLGVSNTQYF.

This clonotype appeared a few times. CDR3 coding DNA: TGTGCCAGCAGACTACAGGGGGCGAGACAGCCCCAGCATTTT. It is translated as CASRLQGARQPQHF. The gene calls are TRBV12-3 or TRBV12-4 and TRBJ1-5; TRBD1 matches at 9 bases. The junction had 7 bases not matched to a gene; V was cut back by 6 bases and J by 7 bases. The length of the CDR3 is 14 residues.

Details on this clonotype: A much larger clone lies a single base off, so this may be a read error. The rearrangement links TRBV6-5 to TRBJ1-1; D remains unclear. Germline V gene sequence: CDR1 MNHEY, CDR2 SVGAGI. The CDR3 covers 19 residues. Trimming took 0 bases from V and 0 from J, leaving 20 bases between them. CDR3 sequence: CASSYSVQFRYDMNTEAFF. CDR3 DNA sequence: TGTGCCAGCAGTTACTCGGTCCAATTTCGCTACGATATGAACACTGAAGCTTTCTTT.

The count of this clonotype is one. A read error may be the cause here, since a much bigger clone is one base away. A read error is likely, as this CDR3 ends without the conserved phenylalanine or tryptophan. Because the CDR3's place on the DNA is in doubt, the DNA is left out and the CDR3 is given as listed by TCRdb. This rearrangement joins TRBV15 to TRBJ1-2; TRBD1, as called in the table, went unchecked against the DNA. CDR1 LNHNV and CDR2 YYDKDF come from the germline V gene (reference sequence). The CDR3 contains 13 residues when both ends are counted. CDR3 loop: CATSRERGTGRYC.

About this clonotype itself: Just one base apart from a much larger clone, this may be a read error. The chain couples TRBV29-1 to TRBJ1-1; 8 bases line up with TRBD1. Germline V gene data show CDR1 as SQVTM and CDR2 as ANQGSEA. The CDR3 is 11 residues long. The CDR3 coding sequence is TGCAGCGTTTCAGGGGGCACTGAAGCTCTCTTT. Amino acids: CSVSGGTEALF. The complete variable domain, with remaining parts taken from reference TRBV29-1 and TRBJ1-1, reads SAVISQKPSRDICQRGTSLTIQCQVDSQVTMMFWYRQQPGQSLTLIATANQGSEATYESGFVIDKFPISRPNLTFSTLTVSNMSPEDSSIYLCSVSGGTEALFGQGTRLTVV.

The table lists this clonotype with a few counts. The CDR3 loop reads CASSLLRNTGELFF. CDR3 DNA sequence: TGTGCCAGCAGCTTGCTAAGGAACACCGGGGAGCTGTTTTTT. The chain couples TRBV7-9 to TRBJ2-2; D gene unclear. The germline V gene has CDR1 SEHNR and CDR2 FQNEAQ (reference sequence). V dropped 3 bases and J dropped 1 base, with 6 bases sitting between them. The CDR3 is 14 residues long.

The V gene is TRBV4-3, the J gene TRBJ1-4; 8 nucleotides line up with TRBD1. V shed 0 bases and J 5 bases; nucleotides not matched to a gene: 8. CDR1 LGHNA and CDR2 YSLEER come from the germline V gene. This CDR3 has 17 residues. The CDR3 loop is CASSQDPLRQGNEKLFF. In DNA, the CDR3 is TGCGCCAGCAGCCAAGATCCCCTGAGACAGGGGAATGAAAAACTGTTTTTT.

This clonotype was found a few times. The junction departs from the called germline gene at one end, perhaps through a read error. The chain employs TRBV2 and TRBJ2-3, with TRBD2 as a possible D gene (6 bases). The CDR3 is 16 residues long. CDR1 and CDR2 (germline): SNHLY, FYNNEI. CDR3 nucleotide sequence: TGTGCCAGCAACTTCGAAACCACAACTAGCACAGATACGCAGTGTTTT. Its translation is CASNFETTTSTDTQCF.

The gene calls are TRBV6-2 or TRBV6-3 and TRBJ2-1; 12 bases match TRBD2. Unmatched junction bases numbered 10, after V lost 6 bases and J lost 1 base. The germline CDR1 and CDR2 sequences are MNHEY and SVGEGT. CDR3 length: 18 residues. This CDR3 is CASSYPSGRAASYNEQFF. For the CDR3, the DNA is TGTGCCAGCAGCTATCCTAGCGGGAGGGCCGCGTCCTACAATGAGCAGTTCTTC.

This clonotype showed up just a few times. The chain is built from TRBV5-6 and TRBJ1-2; D uncertain. CDR3 length: 12 amino acids. The V and J ends lost 1 base and 6 bases respectively, with 7 bases between them. Germline V gene data show CDR1 as SGHDT and CDR2 as YYEEEE. CDR3 DNA sequence: TGTGCCAGCAGCTTGCAGGTTGATGGCTACACCTTC. It translates to CASSLQVDGYTF.

Note on this clonotype: One end of the junction fails to match germline, which may point to a read error. This chain links TRBV7-9 with TRBJ2-1; weak D call: TRBD2 (5 bases). Per the germline V gene, CDR1 is SEHNR and CDR2 is FQNEAQ (reference sequence). The CDR3 totals 14 residues. In nucleotides, the CDR3 is TGTGCCAGCAGCTCGATAGCGAACTACAATGAGCAGGTCTTC. Its translation: CASSSIANYNEQVF.